This T cell receptor beta chain is drawn from a study of PD-1 blockade in classical Hodgkin lymphoma. As to time point: cycle 4 day 1 (C4D1), after six to seven weeks of nivolumab. Each patient relapsed following autologous stem cell transplantation, and prior brentuximab vedotin exposure differed. Study-wide points: Prior therapy or disease activity may underlie the repertoire differences, whose causes remain undefined. Prior to therapy, complete responders displayed diversity much like that of newly diagnosed patients.

The repertoire was sequenced with immunoSEQ multiplex PCR; TCRdb's copy has only in-frame clones and lacks some. The table shows 20,000 or so clones, with 65% to 80% occurring only once. As concerns this clone: The antigen is unknown.

This TCR was recovered from a human donor with classical Hodgkin lymphoma. The material was peripheral blood mononuclear cells (PBMCs), obtained before the fourth cycle of nivolumab.

CDR3 in amino acids: CSVDKGATDTQYF. In DNA form, the CDR3 reads TGCAGCGTTGATAAGGGAGCCACAGATACGCAGTATTTT. V and J are TRBV29-1 and TRBJ2-3; possibly TRBD2 for D (5 bases). Germline V gene data show CDR1 as SQVTM and CDR2 as ANQGSEA. V was pared by 3 bases and J by 2 bases, with 9 bases between. There are 13 residues in the CDR3.